This T cell receptor beta chain was found in a study of blood T cell repertoires in COVID-19. Study-level background: Nucleic acid was either cDNA or gDNA, and it came from T cells, B-cell-depleted T cells, or PBMCs.

Study processing details: The assay estimated nucleated cells by amplifying reference gene primers. Using immunoSEQ multiplex PCR, the repertoire was profiled, and TCRdb retains in-frame clones only, with some absent. That table supplies the V and J calls and clone size; D and trimming were determined from the DNA. The sample lists 250,000 to 300,000 clones, roughly 90% occurring once. CDR1 GTSNPN and CDR2 SVGIG come from the germline V gene (reference sequence). After removal of 7 bases from V and 0 bases from J, the junction contained 3 bases not matched to a gene. The CDR3 sequence is 14 residues long.

The chain uses TRBV30 and TRBJ2-4; the match to TRBD1 covers 10 bases. The TCR comes from a woman aged 25 to 39 with COVID-19, enrolled during active disease. The sequenced sample consisted of peripheral blood. The chain's CDR3 is CALDRGLAKNIQYF. CDR3 bases: TGTGCCTTGGACAGGGGGTTAGCCAAAAACATTCAGTACTTC.